This T cell receptor beta chain was identified during a study of HIV-infected patients and healthy controls. For the study at large: Total CDR3 counts per chain did not differ significantly between patients and controls.

Follow-up blood was drawn about 14 weeks, roughly three months, after antiretroviral therapy began. The repertoire came from unfractionated whole blood and reflected all unsorted peripheral T cells. This clonotype appeared many times. cDNA was made from about 500 ng RNA using alpha and beta constant primers. Using multiplexing indices, alpha and beta chain libraries were generated apart by chain-specific third strand synthesis. TCRdb ran MiXCR on the 5' RACE reads and lists one entry per CDR3 protein. The table records more than 4,000 distinct CDR3 sequences, roughly 22% of them present only once. The CDR3 totals 14 residues. Per the germline V gene, CDR1 is LGHNA and CDR2 is YSLEER. Deletions cut 0 bases from V and 0 bases from J, with 5 bases between.

This sequence was found in an adult with HIV infection. The genes are TRBV4-3 and TRBJ1-1; D is undetermined. The source material was blood, sampled during antiretroviral therapy. CDR3 sequence reads: CASSQDQLNTEAFF. The CDR3 region has the DNA TGCGCCAGCAGCCAAGATCAGTTGAACACTGAAGCTTTCTTT.